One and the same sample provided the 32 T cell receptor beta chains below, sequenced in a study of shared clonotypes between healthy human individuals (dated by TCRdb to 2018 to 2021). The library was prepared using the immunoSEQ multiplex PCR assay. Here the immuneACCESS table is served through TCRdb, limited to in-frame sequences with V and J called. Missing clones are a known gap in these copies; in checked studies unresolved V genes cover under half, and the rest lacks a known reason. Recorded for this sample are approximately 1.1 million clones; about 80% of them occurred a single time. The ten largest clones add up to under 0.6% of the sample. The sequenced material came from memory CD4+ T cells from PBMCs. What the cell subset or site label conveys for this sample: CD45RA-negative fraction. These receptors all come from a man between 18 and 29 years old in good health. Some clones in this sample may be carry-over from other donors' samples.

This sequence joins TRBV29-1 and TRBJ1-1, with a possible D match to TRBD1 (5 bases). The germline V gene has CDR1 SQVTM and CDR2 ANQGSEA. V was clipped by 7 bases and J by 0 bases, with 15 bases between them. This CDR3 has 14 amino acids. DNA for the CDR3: TGCAGCGCGCGTCCGGGGCTTATGAACACTGAAGCTTTCTTT. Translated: CSARPGLMNTEAFF.

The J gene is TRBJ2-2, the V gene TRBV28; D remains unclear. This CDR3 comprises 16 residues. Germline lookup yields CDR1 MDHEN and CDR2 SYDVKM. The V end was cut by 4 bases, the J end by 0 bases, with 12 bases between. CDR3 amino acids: CASSSTRRANTGELFF. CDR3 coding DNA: TGTGCCAGCAGTTCTACCAGGCGAGCGAACACCGGGGAGCTGTTTTTT.

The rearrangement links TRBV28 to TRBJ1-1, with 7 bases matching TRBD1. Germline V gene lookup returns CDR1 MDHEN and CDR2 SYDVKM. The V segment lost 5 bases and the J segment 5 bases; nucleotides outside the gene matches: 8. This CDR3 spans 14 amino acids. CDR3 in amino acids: CASSTHTGETEAFF. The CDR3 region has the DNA TGTGCCAGCAGTACCCACACAGGGGAAACTGAAGCTTTCTTT.

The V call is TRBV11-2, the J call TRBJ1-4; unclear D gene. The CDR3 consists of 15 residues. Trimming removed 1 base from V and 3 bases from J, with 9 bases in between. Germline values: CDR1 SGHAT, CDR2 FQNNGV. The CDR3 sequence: CASSLAVNPNEKLFF. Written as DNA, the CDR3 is TGTGCCAGCAGCTTAGCGGTGAACCCTAATGAAAAACTGTTTTTT.

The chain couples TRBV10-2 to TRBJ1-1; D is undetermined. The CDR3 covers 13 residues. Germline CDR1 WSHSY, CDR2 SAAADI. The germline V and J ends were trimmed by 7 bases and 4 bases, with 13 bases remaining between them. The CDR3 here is CASKGRAGTEAFF. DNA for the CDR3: TGCGCCAGCAAAGGACGGGCTGGCACTGAAGCTTTCTTT.

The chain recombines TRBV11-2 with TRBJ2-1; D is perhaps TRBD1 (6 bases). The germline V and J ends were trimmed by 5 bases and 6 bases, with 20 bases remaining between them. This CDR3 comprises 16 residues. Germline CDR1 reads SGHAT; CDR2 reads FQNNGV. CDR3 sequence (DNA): TGTGCCAGCAGCATCCTCAGGGGCGGGTCTGCCAATGAGCAGTTCTTC. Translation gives CASSILRGGSANEQFF.

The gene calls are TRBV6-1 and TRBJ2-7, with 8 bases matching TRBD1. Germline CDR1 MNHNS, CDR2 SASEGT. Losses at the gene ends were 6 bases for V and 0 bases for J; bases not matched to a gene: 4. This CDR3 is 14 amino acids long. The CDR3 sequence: CASRSGGHSYEQYF. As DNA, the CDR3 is TGTGCCAGCAGATCAGGGGGCCACTCCTACGAGCAGTACTTC.

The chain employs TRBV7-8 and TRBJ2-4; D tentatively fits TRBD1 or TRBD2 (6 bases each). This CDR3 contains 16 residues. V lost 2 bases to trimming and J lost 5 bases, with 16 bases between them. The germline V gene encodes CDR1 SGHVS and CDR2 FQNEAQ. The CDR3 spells CASSLRRGDKENIQYF. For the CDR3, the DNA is TGTGCCAGCAGCTTACGTAGGGGGGACAAGGAAAACATTCAGTACTTC.

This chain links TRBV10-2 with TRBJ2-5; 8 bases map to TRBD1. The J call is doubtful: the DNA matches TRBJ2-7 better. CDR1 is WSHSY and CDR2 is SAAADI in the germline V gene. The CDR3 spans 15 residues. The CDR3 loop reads CASSGGQALSYEQYF. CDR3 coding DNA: TGCGCCAGCAGCGGGGGACAGGCGCTATCCTACGAGCAGTACTTC.

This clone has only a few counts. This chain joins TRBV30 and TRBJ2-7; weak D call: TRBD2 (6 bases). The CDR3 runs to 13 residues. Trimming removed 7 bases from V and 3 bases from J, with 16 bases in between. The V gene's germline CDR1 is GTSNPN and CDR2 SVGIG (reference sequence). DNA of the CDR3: TGTGCCTTTACGGGGAGGAAGGTCTACGAGCAGTACTTC. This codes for CAFTGRKVYEQYF. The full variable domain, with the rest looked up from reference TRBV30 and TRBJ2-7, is SQTIHQWPATLVQPVGSPLSLECTVEGTSNPNLYWYRQAAGRGLQLLFYSVGIGQISSEVPQNLSASRPQDRQFILSSKKLLLSDSGFYLCAFTGRKVYEQYFGPGTRLTVT.

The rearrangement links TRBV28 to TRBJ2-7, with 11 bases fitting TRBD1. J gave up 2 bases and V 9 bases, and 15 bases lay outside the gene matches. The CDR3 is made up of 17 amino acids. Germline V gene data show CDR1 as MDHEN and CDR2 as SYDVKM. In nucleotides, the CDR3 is TGTGCCAGACTAAACCGTGGGACAGGGGGGACCCCCTACGAGCAGTACTTC. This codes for CARLNRGTGGTPYEQYF.

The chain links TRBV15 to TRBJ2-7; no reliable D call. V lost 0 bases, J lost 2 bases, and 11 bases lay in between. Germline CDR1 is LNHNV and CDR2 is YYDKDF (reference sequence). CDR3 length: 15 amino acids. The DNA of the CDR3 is TGTGCCACCAGCAGAGATCCGCGGCGGACCTACGAGCAGTACTTC. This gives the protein CATSRDPRRTYEQYF.

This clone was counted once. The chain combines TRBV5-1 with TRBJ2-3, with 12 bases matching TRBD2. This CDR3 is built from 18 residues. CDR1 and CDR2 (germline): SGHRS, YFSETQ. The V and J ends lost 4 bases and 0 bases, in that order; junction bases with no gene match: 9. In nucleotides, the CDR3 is TGCGCCAGCAGCCAATGGACTAGCGGGGTTTCTAGCACAGATACGCAGTATTTT. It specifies CASSQWTSGVSSTDTQYF.

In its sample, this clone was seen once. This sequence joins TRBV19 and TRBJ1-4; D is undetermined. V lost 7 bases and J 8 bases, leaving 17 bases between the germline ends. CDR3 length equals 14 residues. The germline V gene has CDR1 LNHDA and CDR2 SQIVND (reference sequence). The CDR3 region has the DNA TGTGCCAGTACCGGACGAAGGGCCGGAGAAAAACTGTTTTTT. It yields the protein CASTGRRAGEKLFF.

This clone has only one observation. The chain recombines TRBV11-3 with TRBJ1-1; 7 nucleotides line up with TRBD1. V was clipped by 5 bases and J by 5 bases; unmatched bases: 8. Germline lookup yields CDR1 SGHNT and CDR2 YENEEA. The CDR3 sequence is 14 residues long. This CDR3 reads CASSQDRVRTEAFF. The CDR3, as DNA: TGTGCCAGCAGCCAAGACAGGGTGAGGACTGAAGCTTTCTTT. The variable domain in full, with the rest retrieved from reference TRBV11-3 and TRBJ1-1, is EAGVVQSPRYKIIEKKQPVAFWCNPISGHNTLYWYLQNLGQGPELLIRYENEEAVDDSQLPKDRFSAERLKGVDSTLKIQPAELGDSAVYLCASSQDRVRTEAFFGQGTRLTVV.

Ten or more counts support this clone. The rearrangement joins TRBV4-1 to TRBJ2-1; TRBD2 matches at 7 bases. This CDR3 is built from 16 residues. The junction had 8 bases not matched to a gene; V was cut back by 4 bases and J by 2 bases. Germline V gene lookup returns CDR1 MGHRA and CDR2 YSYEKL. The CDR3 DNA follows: TGCGCCAGCAGCCGGGAGGGTCTAGCGGCCTACAATGAGCAGTTCTTC. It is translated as CASSREGLAAYNEQFF.

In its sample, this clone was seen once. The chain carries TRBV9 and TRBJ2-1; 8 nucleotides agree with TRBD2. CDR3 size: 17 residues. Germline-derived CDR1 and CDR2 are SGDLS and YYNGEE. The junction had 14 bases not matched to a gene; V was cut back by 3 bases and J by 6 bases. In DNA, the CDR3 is TGTGCCAGCAGCGAGGGCCGAGGCCTAGCGGGCATCAATGAGCAGTTCTTC. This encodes CASSEGRGLAGINEQFF. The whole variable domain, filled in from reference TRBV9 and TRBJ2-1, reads DSGVTQTPKHLITATGQRVTLRCSPRSGDLSVYWYQQSLDQGLQFLIQYYNGEERAKGNILERFSAQQFPDLHSELNLSSLELGDSALYFCASSEGRGLAGINEQFFGPGTRLTVL.

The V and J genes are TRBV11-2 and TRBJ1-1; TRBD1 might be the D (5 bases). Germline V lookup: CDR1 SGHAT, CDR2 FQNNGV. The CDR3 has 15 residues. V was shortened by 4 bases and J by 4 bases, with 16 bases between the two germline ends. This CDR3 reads CASSSPWEGTTEAFF. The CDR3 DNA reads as TGTGCCAGCAGCTCGCCGTGGGAGGGGACCACTGAAGCTTTCTTT.

The CDR3 region is CASSRGLASYNEQFF. CDR3 in DNA: TGTGCCAGCAGCCGGGGACTAGCCTCTTACAATGAGCAGTTCTTC. V gene TRBV7-3 combines with J gene TRBJ2-1; 9 bases line up with TRBD2. The CDR3 is made up of 15 amino acids. V shed 5 bases and J 4 bases; nucleotides not matched to a gene: 6. Germline V gene data show CDR1 as SGHTA and CDR2 as FQGTGA. The whole variable domain, filled in from reference TRBV7-3 and TRBJ2-1, reads GAGVSQTPSNKVTEKGKYVELRCDPISGHTALYWYRQSLGQGPEFLIYFQGTGAADDSGLPNDRFFAVRPEGSVSTLKIQRTERGDSAVYLCASSRGLASYNEQFFGPGTRLTVL.

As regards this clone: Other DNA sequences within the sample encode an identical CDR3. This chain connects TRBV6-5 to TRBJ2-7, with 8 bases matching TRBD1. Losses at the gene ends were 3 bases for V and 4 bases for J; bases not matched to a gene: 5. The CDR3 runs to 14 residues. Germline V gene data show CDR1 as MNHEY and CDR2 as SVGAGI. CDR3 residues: CASSYSRGQYEQYF. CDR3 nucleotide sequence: TGTGCCAGCAGTTATAGCAGGGGGCAATACGAGCAGTACTTC.

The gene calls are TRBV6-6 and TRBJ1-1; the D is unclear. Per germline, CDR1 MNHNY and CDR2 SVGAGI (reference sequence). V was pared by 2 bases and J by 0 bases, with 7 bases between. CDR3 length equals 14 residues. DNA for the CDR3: TGTGCCAGCAGTTACCCTGGGTTGAACACTGAAGCTTTCTTT. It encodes CASSYPGLNTEAFF.

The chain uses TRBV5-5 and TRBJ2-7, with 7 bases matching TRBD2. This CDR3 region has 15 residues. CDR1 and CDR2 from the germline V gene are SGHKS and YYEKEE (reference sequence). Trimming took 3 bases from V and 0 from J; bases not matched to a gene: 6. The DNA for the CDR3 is TGTGCCAGCAGCTCGCGCCTAGCGGTCTCCTACGAGCAGTACTTC. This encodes CASSSRLAVSYEQYF. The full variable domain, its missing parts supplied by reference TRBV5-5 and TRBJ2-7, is DAGVTQSPTHLIKTRGQQVTLRCSPISGHKSVSWYQQVLGQGPQFIFQYYEKEERGRGNFPDRFSARQFPNYSSELNVNALLLGDSALYLCASSSRLAVSYEQYFGPGTRLTVT.

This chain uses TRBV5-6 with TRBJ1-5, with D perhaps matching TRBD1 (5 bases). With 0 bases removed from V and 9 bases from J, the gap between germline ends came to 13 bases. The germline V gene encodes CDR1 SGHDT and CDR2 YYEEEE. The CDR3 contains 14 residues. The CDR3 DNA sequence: TGTGCCAGCAGCTTGGCCGGTTGGGGGGGGCCCCAGCATTTT. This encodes CASSLAGWGGPQHF. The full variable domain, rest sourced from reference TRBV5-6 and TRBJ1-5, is DAGVTQSPTHLIKTRGQQVTLRCSPKSGHDTVSWYQQALGQGPQFIFQYYEEEERQRGNFPDRFSGHQFPNYSSELNVNALLLGDSALYLCASSLAGWGGPQHFGDGTRLSIL.

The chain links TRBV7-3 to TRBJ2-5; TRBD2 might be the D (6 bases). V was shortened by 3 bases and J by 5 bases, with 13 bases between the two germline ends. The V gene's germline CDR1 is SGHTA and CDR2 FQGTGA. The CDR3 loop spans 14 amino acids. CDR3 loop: CASSFNGGEETQYF. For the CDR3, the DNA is TGTGCCAGCAGCTTTAACGGCGGGGAGGAGACCCAGTACTTC.

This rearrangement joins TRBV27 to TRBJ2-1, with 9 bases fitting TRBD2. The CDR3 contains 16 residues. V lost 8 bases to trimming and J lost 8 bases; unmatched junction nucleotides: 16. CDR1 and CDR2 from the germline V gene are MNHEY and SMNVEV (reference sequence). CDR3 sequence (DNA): TGTGCCAGCTCCCCCCGCAAACTAGCGGGCATGGATGAGCAGTTCTTC. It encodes CASSPRKLAGMDEQFF.

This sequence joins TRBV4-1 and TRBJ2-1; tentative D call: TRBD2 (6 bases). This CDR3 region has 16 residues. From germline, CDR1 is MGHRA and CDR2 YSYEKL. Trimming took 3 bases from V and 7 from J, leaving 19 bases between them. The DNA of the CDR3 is TGCGCCAGCAGCCAGCCTCTTAGCGGAGCGAAGAATGAGCAGTTCTTC. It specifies CASSQPLSGAKNEQFF.

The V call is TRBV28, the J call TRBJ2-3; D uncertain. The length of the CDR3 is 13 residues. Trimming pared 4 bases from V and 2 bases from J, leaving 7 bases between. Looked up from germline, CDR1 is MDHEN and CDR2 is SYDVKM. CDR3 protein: CASSSRFTDTQYF. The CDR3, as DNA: TGTGCCAGCAGTTCGCGGTTCACAGATACGCAGTATTTT. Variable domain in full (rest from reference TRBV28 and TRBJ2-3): DVKVTQSSRYLVKRTGEKVFLECVQDMDHENMFWYRQDPGLGLRLIYFSYDVKMKEKGDIPEGYSVSREKKERFSLILESASTNQTSMYLCASSSRFTDTQYFGPGTRLTVL.

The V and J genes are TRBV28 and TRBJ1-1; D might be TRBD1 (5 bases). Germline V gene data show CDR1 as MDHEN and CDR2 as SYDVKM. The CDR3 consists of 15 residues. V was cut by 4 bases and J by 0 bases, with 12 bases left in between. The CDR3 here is CASSSWDGMNTEAFF. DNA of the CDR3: TGTGCCAGCAGTTCCTGGGACGGGATGAACACTGAAGCTTTCTTT.

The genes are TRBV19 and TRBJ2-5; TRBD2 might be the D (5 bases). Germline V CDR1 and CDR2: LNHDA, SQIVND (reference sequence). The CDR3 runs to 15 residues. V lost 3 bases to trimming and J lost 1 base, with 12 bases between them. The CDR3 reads CASSIHSGSQETQYF. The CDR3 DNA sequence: TGTGCCAGTAGTATTCACTCGGGGAGCCAAGAGACCCAGTACTTC.

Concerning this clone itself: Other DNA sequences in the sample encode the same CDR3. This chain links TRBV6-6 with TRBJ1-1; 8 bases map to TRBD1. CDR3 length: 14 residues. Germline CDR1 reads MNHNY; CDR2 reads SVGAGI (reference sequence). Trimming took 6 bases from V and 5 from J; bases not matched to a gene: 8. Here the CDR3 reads CASSYGQGGTEAFF. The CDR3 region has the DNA TGTGCCAGCAGCTATGGACAGGGCGGAACTGAAGCTTTCTTT.

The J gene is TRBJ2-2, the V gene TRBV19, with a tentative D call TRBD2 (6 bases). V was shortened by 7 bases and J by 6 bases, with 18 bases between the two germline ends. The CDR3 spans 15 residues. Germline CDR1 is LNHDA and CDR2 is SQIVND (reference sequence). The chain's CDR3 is CASTPRPGDAGELFF. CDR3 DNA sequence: TGTGCCAGTACCCCCCGCCCGGGGGACGCCGGGGAGCTGTTTTTT.

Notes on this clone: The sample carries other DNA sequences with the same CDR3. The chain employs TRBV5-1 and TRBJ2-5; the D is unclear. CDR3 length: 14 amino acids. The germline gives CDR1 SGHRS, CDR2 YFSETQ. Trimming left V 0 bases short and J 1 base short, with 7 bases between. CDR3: CASSLAQPQETQYF. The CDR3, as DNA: TGCGCCAGCAGCTTGGCACAGCCCCAAGAGACCCAGTACTTC.